This T cell receptor beta chain appears in the sequencing data of a study of blood T cell repertoires in COVID-19. Study context: Collection of acute and convalescent COVID-19 samples took place in the United States, Italy and Spain.

Germline V gene data show CDR1 as MNHEY and CDR2 as SMNVEV (reference sequence). The CDR3 extends over 15 amino acids. Trimming left V 3 bases short and J 8 bases short, with 14 bases between. Original handling: Scientists estimated how many nucleated cells there were by amplifying reference gene primers. Assay used: immunoSEQ multiplex PCR; TCRdb lists only in-frame clones, some missing. That table supplies the V and J calls and clone size; D and trimming were determined from the DNA. The data hold about 250,000 clones, with about nine tenths observed a single time. The chain uses TRBV27 and TRBJ1-6; D is perhaps TRBD1 (6 bases). This TCR was sampled from a woman aged 50 to 60 who had recovered from COVID-19. The sequencing sample was made of PBMCs or T cells enriched from blood (not recorded which). As DNA, the CDR3 is TGTGCCAGCAGTTTTTATCCAGGGGAGTATTCACCCCTCCACTTT. It translates to CASSFYPGEYSPLHF.